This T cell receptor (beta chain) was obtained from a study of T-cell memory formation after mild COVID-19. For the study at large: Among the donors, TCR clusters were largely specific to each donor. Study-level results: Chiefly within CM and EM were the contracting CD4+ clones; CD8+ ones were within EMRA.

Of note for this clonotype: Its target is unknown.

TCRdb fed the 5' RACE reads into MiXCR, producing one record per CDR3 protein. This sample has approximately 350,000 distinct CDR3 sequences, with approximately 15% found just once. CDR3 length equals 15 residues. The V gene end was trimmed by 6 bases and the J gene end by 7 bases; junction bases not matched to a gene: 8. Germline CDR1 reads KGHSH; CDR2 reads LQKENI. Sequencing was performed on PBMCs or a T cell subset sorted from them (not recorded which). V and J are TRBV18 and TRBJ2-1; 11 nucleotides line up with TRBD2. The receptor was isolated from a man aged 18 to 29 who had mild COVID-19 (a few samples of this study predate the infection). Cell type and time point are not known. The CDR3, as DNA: TGTGCCAGCTCGAATAGCGGGGGGGCCTTGAATGAGCAGTTCTTC. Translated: CASSNSGGALNEQFF.